Listed below are T cell receptor beta chains from one sample, sequenced in a study of CD8 T cells in ankylosing spondylitis. TCRdb fed the 5' RACE reads into MiXCR, producing one record per CDR3 protein. The data hold roughly 700,000 distinct CDR3 sequences, with around 20% observed a single time. What was sequenced was blood, either unsorted or a sorted T cell fraction (not recorded which). These receptor sequences come from a male donor with ankylosing spondylitis. Each CDR3 is given with its conserved first and last residue. A D gene is named only where the DNA matches it firmly. Clone size is given for some rows only: seen once, a few or many times, or a class if the clone is expanded.

TRBJ2-2 17 few TRBD1 TRBV7-2 CASSPRRTGGATGELFF TGTGCCAGCAGCCCCCGAAGGACAGGGGGCGCGACCGGGGAGCTGTTTTTT
TRBJ2-1 15 . TRBD1 TRBV12-3/TRBV12-4 CASSGGTGVENEQFF TGTGCCAGCAGTGGCGGGACAGGGGTAGAGAATGAGCAGTTCTTC
TRBJ2-3 15 few . TRBV7-3 CASSPRRRDTDTQYF TGTGCCAGCAGCCCGCGCCGGCGGGACACAGATACGCAGTATTTT
TRBJ2-7 16 few . TRBV5-4 CASSLESSELGHEQYF TGTGCCAGCAGCTTGGAGTCTAGCGAACTGGGCCACGAGCAGTACTTC
TRBJ1-1 14 few . TRBV5-1 CASSLWGGGTEAFF TGCGCCAGCAGCTTATGGGGGGGAGGCACTGAAGCTTTCTTT
TRBJ2-3 12 . . TRBV20-1 CSPTTGADTQYF TGCAGTCCGACAACGGGCGCAGATACGCAGTATTTT
TRBJ1-2 16 . . TRBV20-1 CSASLFPKDIEDGYTF TGCAGTGCTTCTTTATTCCCGAAGGACATCGAAGATGGCTACACCTTC
TRBJ1-1 14 . TRBD1 TRBV7-9 CASSLVGTAFEAFF TGTGCCAGCAGCTTAGTGGGGACAGCGTTTGAAGCTTTCTTT
TRBJ2-7 14 few TRBD1 TRBV12-3/TRBV12-4 CASSAVGTGYEQYF TGTGCCAGCAGCGCGGTGGGGACAGGGTACGAGCAGTACTTC
TRBJ2-1 13 once . TRBV6-1 CASREAAGNEQFF TGTGCCAGCAGGGAGGCCGCGGGGAATGAGCAGTTCTTC
TRBJ1-2 14 few TRBD1 TRBV27 CASSLLRDSNGYTF TGTGCCAGCAGTCTCCTCCGGGACAGCAATGGCTACACCTTC
TRBJ1-2 16 . . TRBV4-1 CASSQDPGRTNYGYTF TGCGCCAGCAGCCAAGATCCAGGCAGGACAAACTATGGCTACACCTTC
TRBJ2-3 14 . . TRBV6-1 CASRRDGGSDTQYF TGTGCCAGCAGACGGGACGGAGGGTCAGATACGCAGTATTTT
TRBJ2-1 15 . . TRBV7-6 CASSETGYLANEQFF TGTGCCAGCAGCGAAACAGGGTACTTGGCCAATGAGCAGTTCTTC
TRBJ1-1 17 few . TRBV10-3 CAISELPGSGGNAEAFF TGTGCCATCAGTGAGTTACCAGGGAGCGGGGGGAACGCTGAAGCTTTCTTT
TRBJ2-7 17 . TRBD2 TRBV5-1 CASSLAFGLAGLYEQYF TGCGCCAGCAGCTTGGCTTTCGGGCTAGCGGGGCTTTACGAGCAGTACTTC
TRBJ2-1 12 many . TRBV5-1 CASSLMWSEQFF TGCGCCAGCAGCTTAATGTGGAGTGAGCAGTTCTTC
TRBJ2-1 13 . . TRBV4-3 CASSQEDADEQFF TGCGCCAGCAGCCAAGAGGATGCAGATGAGCAGTTCTTC
TRBJ2-1 17 many TRBD2 TRBV6-2/TRBV6-3 CASSYGLAGSSYNEQFF TGTGCCAGCAGTTACGGACTAGCGGGGAGCTCCTACAATGAGCAGTTCTTC
TRBJ2-5 14 few . TRBV4-3 CASSPMMGGETQYF TGCGCCAGCAGCCCCATGATGGGGGGAGAGACCCAGTACTTC
TRBJ1-4 13 . . TRBV14 CASSQDLREKLFF TGTGCCAGCAGCCAAGACCTACGGGAAAAACTGTTTTTT
TRBJ2-6 15 few . TRBV4-2 CASSLDRSGANVLTF TGTGCCAGCAGCCTAGACCGATCTGGGGCCAACGTCCTGACTTTC
TRBJ1-2 14 . . TRBV20-1 CSARPTGPNYGYTF TGCAGTGCTAGACCAACGGGCCCCAACTATGGCTACACCTTC
TRBJ2-5 13 few TRBD2 TRBV29-1 CSVWASGGETQYF TGCAGCGTTTGGGCTAGCGGTGGGGAGACCCAGTACTTC
TRBJ2-2 14 . . TRBV2 CASSNGEETGELFF TGTGCCAGCAGTAACGGGGAAGAGACCGGGGAGCTGTTTTTT
TRBJ2-2 16 . TRBD1 TRBV27 CASSPRTGGATGELFF TGTGCCAGCAGTCCTCGGACAGGGGGAGCTACCGGGGAGCTGTTTTTT
TRBJ2-1 14 . . TRBV29-1 CSVEDSQGGYEQFF TGCAGCGTTGAAGATTCACAGGGAGGCTATGAGCAGTTCTTC
TRBJ2-5 14 few . TRBV5-1 CASSLSGTGETQYF TGCGCCAGCAGCTTGTCCGGGACTGGTGAGACCCAGTACTTC